Listed here are 23 T cell receptor beta chains from one sample, sequenced in a study of OX40 agonist ivuxolimab in advanced cancers. TCRdb's copy holds only in-frame clones and misses some; the assay was immunoSEQ multiplex PCR. Altogether 35,000 to 45,000 clones are present, more than 70% being singletons, with the ten largest covering 7.5% to 10%. Sample: CD4+ or CD8+ T cells sorted from blood, taken in a trial of the OX40 agonist ivuxolimab. The receptors here all came from an adult with an advanced solid tumor such as melanoma, head and neck, liver or kidney cancer.

The chain recombines TRBV11-2 with TRBJ1-4; D unclear. The length of the CDR3 is 16 residues. V lost 3 bases and J lost 7, with 18 bases in between. Germline CDR1 reads SGHAT; CDR2 reads FQNNGV. This CDR3 is CASSFTSGGIREKLFF. The CDR3 DNA is TGTGCCAGCAGCTTCACGTCGGGAGGGATCCGTGAAAAACTGTTTTTT.

This clone showed up just a few times. Other DNA sequences in the sample encode the same CDR3. This chain connects TRBV7-2 to TRBJ1-3, with TRBD1 as a possible D gene (5 bases). The CDR3 runs 15 residues. The V end lost 5 bases, the J end lost 7 bases, and 18 bases lay between the germline ends. Germline-derived CDR1 and CDR2 are SGHTA and FQGNSA. CDR3 DNA: TGTGCCAGCAGCCTTGGAGGGGTGGGAGGGAACACCATATATTTT. It specifies CASSLGGVGGNTIYF.

The gene calls are TRBV5-6 and TRBJ2-7, with 9 bases matching TRBD2. Germline V CDR1 and CDR2: SGHDT, YYEEEE. This CDR3 has 16 amino acids. J lost 2 bases, V lost 3 bases, and 9 bases had no gene match. This CDR3 is CASSYRAAGGTYEQYF. The CDR3 DNA follows: TGTGCCAGCAGCTACCGAGCGGCGGGAGGGACCTACGAGCAGTACTTC.

The chain couples TRBV5-1 to TRBJ2-7; tentatively, D is TRBD1 (6 bases). Germline CDR1 SGHRS, CDR2 YFSETQ. V lost 6 bases to trimming and J lost 2 bases, with 15 bases between them. This CDR3 spans 14 amino acids. CDR3 loop: CASTVTAGAYEQYF. The CDR3 DNA reads as TGCGCCAGCACCGTCACGGCAGGGGCCTACGAGCAGTACTTC.

This clone was counted a single time. This CDR3 is CASSLGTATNEKLFF. The CDR3 DNA sequence: TGTGCCAGCAGCTTAGGTACGGCAACTAATGAAAAACTGTTTTTT. This chain joins TRBV7-9 and TRBJ1-4; D is ambiguous. Trimming took 1 base from V and 0 from J, leaving 6 bases between them. The CDR3 covers 15 residues. CDR1 is SEHNR and CDR2 is FQNEAQ in the germline V gene (reference sequence). The full variable domain, with the rest looked up from reference TRBV7-9 and TRBJ1-4, is DTGVSQNPRHKITKRGQNVTFRCDPISEHNRLYWYRQTLGQGPEFLTYFQNEAQLEKSRLLSDRFSAERPKGSFSTLEIQRTEQGDSAMYLCASSLGTATNEKLFFGSGTQLSVL.

The V and J genes are TRBV21-1 and TRBJ1-1; the table's D call, TRBD1, has no DNA check behind it. TRBV21-1 constitutes a pseudogene. The CDR3 has 13 amino acids. CDR3 amino acids: CASRDRGNTEAFF. CDR3 coding DNA: TGTGCCAGCAGGGACAGGGGGAACACTGAAGCTTTCTTT.

The rearrangement links TRBV2 to TRBJ2-5, with a tentative D call TRBD1 (6 bases). V was clipped by 6 bases and J by 2 bases, with 13 bases between them. The CDR3 consists of 14 residues. The germline V gene encodes CDR1 SNHLY and CDR2 FYNNEI. CDR3 sequence reads: CASSWGQLQETQYF. DNA of the CDR3: TGTGCCAGCAGCTGGGGACAATTACAAGAGACCCAGTACTTC.

This chain connects TRBV11-2 to TRBJ2-7; D call uncertain. CDR3 length: 11 amino acids. Germline V CDR1 and CDR2: SGHAT, FQNNGV. Deletions cut 7 bases from V and 3 bases from J, with 7 bases between. CDR3: CASTWGYEQYF. CDR3 DNA: TGTGCCAGCACCTGGGGCTACGAGCAGTACTTC.

The chain links TRBV6-5 to TRBJ2-7; perhaps TRBD2 as D (6 bases). The germline CDR1 and CDR2 sequences are MNHEY and SVGAGI. This CDR3 has 15 amino acids. Trimming stripped 4 bases from V and 7 bases from J, with 20 bases between. CDR3: CASSFGTYAREEQYF. The DNA for the CDR3 is TGTGCCAGCAGTTTCGGGACTTACGCCCGTGAGGAGCAGTACTTC.

This sequence joins TRBV15 and TRBJ2-5; D gene ambiguous. Germline V lookup: CDR1 LNHNV, CDR2 YYDKDF (reference sequence). Trimming removed 8 bases at V and 5 bases at J, with 9 bases between. This CDR3 spans 11 amino acids. CDR3 amino acids: CATGLDETQYF. The CDR3 DNA is TGTGCCACCGGTTTAGACGAGACCCAGTACTTC.

The rearrangement links TRBV9 to TRBJ2-2; 8 nucleotides line up with TRBD2. Germline V gives CDR1 SGDLS, CDR2 YYNGEE. This CDR3 contains 16 residues. V lost 4 bases to trimming and J lost 5 bases; unmatched junction nucleotides: 10. CDR3 residues: CASSPGTSFLTGELFF. In DNA form, the CDR3 reads TGTGCCAGCAGCCCCGGGACTAGTTTCTTAACCGGGGAGCTGTTTTTT.

This rearrangement joins TRBV7-2 to TRBJ2-5; 8 nucleotides match TRBD1. Germline CDR1 SGHTA, CDR2 FQGNSA. Trimming removed 5 bases from V and 0 bases from J; junction bases left unmatched: 8. The CDR3 has 16 residues. This chain's CDR3 is CASSIGQGVYQETQYF. CDR3 sequence (DNA): TGTGCCAGCAGCATCGGACAGGGAGTGTACCAAGAGACCCAGTACTTC.

The chain links TRBV30 to TRBJ2-1, with D possibly TRBD1 on 6 matching bases. Trimming left V 5 bases short and J 3 bases short, with 14 bases between. There are 14 residues in the CDR3. The V gene's germline CDR1 is GTSNPN and CDR2 SVGIG (reference sequence). As DNA, the CDR3 is TGTGCCTGGGGGAGACAGGCAATCTACAATGAGCAGTTCTTC. It translates to CAWGRQAIYNEQFF.

The count of this clone is one. The sample carries other DNA sequences with the same CDR3. The chain has TRBV5-1 and TRBJ2-2; D perhaps matches TRBD1 (5 bases). This CDR3 is 13 amino acids long. Per the germline V gene, CDR1 is SGHRS and CDR2 is YFSETQ. V gave up 5 bases and J gave up 3 bases, with 8 bases separating them. Written as DNA, the CDR3 is TGCGCCAGCAGTCCCAGGGACACCGGGGAGCTGTTTTTT. Translation gives CASSPRDTGELFF.

The J gene is TRBJ1-2, the V gene TRBV5-1; the D is unclear. V was pared by 0 bases and J by 1 base, with 7 bases between. Germline CDR1 and CDR2: SGHRS and YFSETQ. The CDR3 extends over 14 amino acids. This CDR3 is CASSLGHVNYGYTF. The CDR3 DNA sequence: TGCGCCAGCAGCTTGGGACACGTTAACTATGGCTACACCTTC.

The CDR3 sequence is CASGTGGKNTEAFF. The CDR3 bases are TGCGCCAGTGGGACAGGCGGAAAGAACACTGAAGCTTTCTTT. The chain couples TRBV5-1 to TRBJ1-1, with TRBD1 matching 8 bases. The CDR3 has 14 residues. CDR1 SGHRS and CDR2 YFSETQ come from the germline V gene. Losses at the gene ends were 8 bases for V and 1 base for J; bases not matched to a gene: 7.

The CDR3 reads CASSLKGLAGGNEQYF. The CDR3 DNA is TGTGCCAGCAGCTTAAAGGGACTAGCGGGAGGCAACGAGCAGTACTTC. The gene calls are TRBV7-8 and TRBJ2-7, with 15 bases matching TRBD2. CDR3 length: 16 amino acids. Trimming took 2 bases from V and 5 from J; bases not matched to a gene: 4. CDR1 and CDR2 from the germline V gene are SGHVS and FQNEAQ. Combining the CDR3 with reference TRBV7-8 and TRBJ2-7 gives the whole variable domain GAGVSQSPRYKVAKRGQDVALRCDPISGHVSLFWYQQALGQGPEFLTYFQNEAQLDKSGLPSDRFFAERPEGSVSTLKIQRTQQEDSAVYLCASSLKGLAGGNEQYFGPGTRLTVT.

J is TRBJ2-2 and V is TRBV11-1; D call uncertain. CDR1 and CDR2 (germline): SGHAT, FQDESV (reference sequence). The ends were cut back, 0 bases at V and 3 bases at J, with 5 bases in the middle. The CDR3 is made up of 14 amino acids. CDR3: CASSLARHTGELFF. The DNA of the CDR3 is TGTGCCAGCAGCTTAGCGAGGCACACCGGGGAGCTGTTTTTT.

The chain joins TRBV19 to TRBJ2-5, with a possible D match to TRBD1 (6 bases). Germline CDR1 and CDR2: LNHDA and SQIVND (reference sequence). The length of the CDR3 is 12 residues. Trimming left V 5 bases short and J 4 bases short, with 8 bases between. The CDR3 nucleotides are TGTGCCAGTAGTCAAGGGGGAGAGACCCAGTACTTC. Protein product: CASSQGGETQYF.

The rearrangement joins TRBV5-1 to TRBJ2-5; 10 bases match TRBD2. Per the germline V gene, CDR1 is SGHRS and CDR2 is YFSETQ. V dropped 2 bases and J dropped 4; count of bases not matched to a gene: 5. This CDR3 has 15 residues. Written as DNA, the CDR3 is TGCGCCAGCAGCTTTGGGTTAGCGGGAGGAGAGACCCAGTACTTC. As protein: CASSFGLAGGETQYF. Together with reference TRBV5-1 and TRBJ2-5, the CDR3 gives the full variable domain: KAGVTQTPRYLIKTRGQQVTLSCSPISGHRSVSWYQQTPGQGLQFLFEYFSETQRNKGNFPGRFSGRQFSNSRSEMNVSTLELGDSALYLCASSFGLAGGETQYFGPGTRLLVL.

This sequence joins TRBV2 and TRBJ2-3; D gene ambiguous. This CDR3 comprises 13 residues. Per germline, CDR1 SNHLY and CDR2 FYNNEI. V was cut by 7 bases and J by 0 bases, with 8 bases left in between. CDR3 amino acids: CASKVRSTDTQYF. CDR3 coding DNA: TGTGCCAGCAAGGTACGGAGCACAGATACGCAGTATTTT. Supplemented by reference TRBV2 and TRBJ2-3, the full variable domain reads EPEVTQTPSHQVTQMGQEVILRCVPISNHLYFYWYRQILGQKVEFLVSFYNNEISEKSEIFDDQFSVERPDGSNFTLKIRSTKLEDSAMYFCASKVRSTDTQYFGPGTRLTVL.

The chain is built from TRBV9 and TRBJ2-3, with TRBD2 identical over 10 bases. The CDR3 runs 18 residues. V lost 0 bases to trimming and J lost 0 bases; unmatched junction nucleotides: 7. Germline values: CDR1 SGDLS, CDR2 YYNGEE. The CDR3 DNA reads TGTGCCAGCAGCGTAGTCCCGTCTAGCGGGGGTAGCACAGATACGCAGTATTTT. This sequence encodes CASSVVPSSGGSTDTQYF. Drawing the rest from reference TRBV9 and TRBJ2-3, the complete variable domain is DSGVTQTPKHLITATGQRVTLRCSPRSGDLSVYWYQQSLDQGLQFLIQYYNGEERAKGNILERFSAQQFPDLHSELNLSSLELGDSALYFCASSVVPSSGGSTDTQYFGPGTRLTVL.

This clone was counted a few times. As DNA, the CDR3 is TGTGCCAGCAGCTTGGTTGCAGGGGCGCAGTATTTT. Amino acid sequence: CASSLVAGAQYF. The rearrangement uses TRBV5-6 and TRBJ2-3; a possible D gene is TRBD1 (6 bases). Germline V gene sequence: CDR1 SGHDT, CDR2 YYEEEE. The CDR3 is made up of 12 amino acids. The ends were cut back, 0 bases at V and 10 bases at J, with 9 bases in the middle.